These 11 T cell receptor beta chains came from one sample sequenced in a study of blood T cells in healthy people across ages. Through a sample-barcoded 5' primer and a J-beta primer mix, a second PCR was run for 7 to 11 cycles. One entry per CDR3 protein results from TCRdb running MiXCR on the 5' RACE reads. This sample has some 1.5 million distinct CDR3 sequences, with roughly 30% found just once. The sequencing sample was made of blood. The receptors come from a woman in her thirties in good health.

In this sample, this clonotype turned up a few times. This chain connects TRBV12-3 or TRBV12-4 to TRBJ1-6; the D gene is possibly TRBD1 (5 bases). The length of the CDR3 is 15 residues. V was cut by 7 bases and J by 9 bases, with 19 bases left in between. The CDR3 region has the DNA TGTGCCAGCACTCACCAATTGGGGGGAACTTCACCCCTCCACTTT. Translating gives CASTHQLGGTSPLHF.

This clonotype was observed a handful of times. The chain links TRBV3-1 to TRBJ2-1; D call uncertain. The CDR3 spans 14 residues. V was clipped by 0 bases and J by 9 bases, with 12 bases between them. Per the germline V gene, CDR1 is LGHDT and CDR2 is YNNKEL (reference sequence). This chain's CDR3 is CASSQDLQEREQFF. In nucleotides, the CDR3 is TGTGCCAGCAGCCAAGATCTTCAGGAGCGTGAGCAGTTCTTC.

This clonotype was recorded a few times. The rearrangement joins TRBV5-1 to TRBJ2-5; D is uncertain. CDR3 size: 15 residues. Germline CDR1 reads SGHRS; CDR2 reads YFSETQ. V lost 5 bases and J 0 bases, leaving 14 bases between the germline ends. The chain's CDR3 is CASSVDTAYQETQYF. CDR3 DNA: TGCGCCAGCAGTGTCGATACAGCGTACCAAGAGACCCAGTACTTC. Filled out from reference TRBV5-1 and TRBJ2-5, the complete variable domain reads KAGVTQTPRYLIKTRGQQVTLSCSPISGHRSVSWYQQTPGQGLQFLFEYFSETQRNKGNFPGRFSGRQFSNSRSEMNVSTLELGDSALYLCASSVDTAYQETQYFGPGTRLLVL.

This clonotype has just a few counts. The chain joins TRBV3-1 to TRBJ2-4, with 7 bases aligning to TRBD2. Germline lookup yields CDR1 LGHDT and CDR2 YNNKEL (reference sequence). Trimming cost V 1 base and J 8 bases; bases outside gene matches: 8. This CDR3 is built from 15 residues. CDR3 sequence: CASSQASGGGDIQYF. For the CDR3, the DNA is TGTGCCAGCAGCCAAGCATCGGGGGGAGGGGACATTCAGTACTTC.

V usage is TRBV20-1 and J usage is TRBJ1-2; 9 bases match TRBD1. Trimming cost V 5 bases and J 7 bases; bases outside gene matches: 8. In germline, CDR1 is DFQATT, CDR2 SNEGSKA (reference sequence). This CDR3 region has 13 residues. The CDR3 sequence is CSASSRDRAGYTF. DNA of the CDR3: TGCAGTGCTTCCAGCCGGGACAGGGCTGGCTACACCTTC.

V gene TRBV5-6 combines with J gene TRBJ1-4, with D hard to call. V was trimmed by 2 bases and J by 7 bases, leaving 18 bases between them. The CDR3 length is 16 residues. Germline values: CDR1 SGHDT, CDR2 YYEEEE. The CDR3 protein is CASSLGSGVKGEKLFF. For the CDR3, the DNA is TGTGCCAGCAGCTTAGGCTCTGGGGTTAAAGGTGAAAAACTGTTTTTT.

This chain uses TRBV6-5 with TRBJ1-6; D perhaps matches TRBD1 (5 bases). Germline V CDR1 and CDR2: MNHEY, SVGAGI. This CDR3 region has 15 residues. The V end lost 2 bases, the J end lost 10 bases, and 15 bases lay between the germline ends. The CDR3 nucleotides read TGTGCCAGCAGTTACCGTACGGGGGGTGGCTCACCCCTCCACTTT. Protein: CASSYRTGGGSPLHF.

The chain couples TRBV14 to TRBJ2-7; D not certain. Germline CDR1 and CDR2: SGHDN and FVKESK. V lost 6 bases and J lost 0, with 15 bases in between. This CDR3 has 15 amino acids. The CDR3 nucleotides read TGTGCCAGCAGTTCCCTAGTGGGGTCCTCCTACGAGCAGTACTTC. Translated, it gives CASSSLVGSSYEQYF. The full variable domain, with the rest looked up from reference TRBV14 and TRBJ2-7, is EAGVTQFPSHSVIEKGQTVTLRCDPISGHDNLYWYRRVMGKEIKFLLHFVKESKQDESGMPNNRFLAERTGGTYSTLKVQPAELEDSGVYFCASSSLVGSSYEQYFGPGTRLTVT.

DNA for the CDR3: TGCAGTGCTAGAGGGGTGGTGTACCAAGAGACCCAGTACTTC. Translating gives CSARGVVYQETQYF. The V gene is TRBV20-1, the J gene TRBJ2-5; no firm D call. This CDR3 region has 14 residues. Per germline, CDR1 DFQATT and CDR2 SNEGSKA (reference sequence). V shed 1 base and J shed 0 bases, with 9 bases lying between them.

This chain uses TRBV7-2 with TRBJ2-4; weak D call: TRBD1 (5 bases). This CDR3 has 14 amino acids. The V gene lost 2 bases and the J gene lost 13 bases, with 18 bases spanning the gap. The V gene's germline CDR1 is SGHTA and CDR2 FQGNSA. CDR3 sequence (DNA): TGTGCCAGCAGCTTAAACCCGGACATAAATGAGCAGTACTTC. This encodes CASSLNPDINEQYF.

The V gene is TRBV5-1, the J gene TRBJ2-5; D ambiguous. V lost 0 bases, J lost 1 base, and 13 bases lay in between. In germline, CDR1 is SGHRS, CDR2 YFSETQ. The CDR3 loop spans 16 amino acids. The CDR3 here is CASSLAPMGFQETQYF. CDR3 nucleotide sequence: TGCGCCAGCAGCTTGGCGCCGATGGGGTTCCAAGAGACCCAGTACTTC. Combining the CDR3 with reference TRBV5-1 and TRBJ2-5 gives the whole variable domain KAGVTQTPRYLIKTRGQQVTLSCSPISGHRSVSWYQQTPGQGLQFLFEYFSETQRNKGNFPGRFSGRQFSNSRSEMNVSTLELGDSALYLCASSLAPMGFQETQYFGPGTRLLVL.